Sequencing of this T cell receptor beta chain was carried out in a study of cytotoxic CD8 clonotypes in ibrutinib-treated CLL. Study background: Response samples were obtained once patients had received a median roughly 11 months of treatment, range 6 to 36. The average sample held approximately 240,000 productive templates and 85,000 to 100,000 productive rearrangements.

The CDR3 runs to 16 residues. V was cut by 3 bases and J by 0 bases, with 12 bases left in between. Germline V CDR1 and CDR2: LGHNA, YNFKEQ. Libraries were prepared by immunoSEQ multiplex PCR; TCRdb keeps only in-frame clonotypes and omits some of them. The sample contains over 200,000 clones, 70% to 75% of which appear only once. Notes on the study in general: Sampling times differed between sustained-remission and progressing patients.

This clone was detected a few times. The antigen remains unidentified. The sequence was collected from a human donor with chronic lymphocytic leukemia. The V call is TRBV4-2, the J call TRBJ1-3, with D perhaps matching TRBD1 (6 bases). Sequencing used PBMCs, obtained after 12 months of ibrutinib treatment. CDR3 loop: CASSHIQGDSGNTIYF. As DNA, the CDR3 is TGTGCCAGCAGCCACATACAGGGTGACTCTGGAAACACCATATATTTT.